The next 20 T cell receptor beta chains were all read from a single sample in a study of blood T cells in healthy people across ages. Through a sample-barcoded 5' primer and a J-beta primer mix, a second PCR was run for roughly 7 to 11 cycles. TCRdb independently ran MiXCR on the 5' RACE reads; one entry per CDR3 protein. The data hold around 780,000 distinct CDR3 sequences, with 25% to 30% observed a single time. A further study also used this sample, focusing on T cells of mothers and their children.

Sequencing input: blood. The receptors originated from a boy younger than 18 in good health.

This clonotype turned up a few times. This rearrangement joins TRBV5-1 to TRBJ2-7; 14 bases line up with TRBD2. The V gene end was trimmed by 3 bases and the J gene end by 1 base; junction bases not matched to a gene: 6. The length of the CDR3 is 17 residues. Per the germline V gene, CDR1 is SGHRS and CDR2 is YFSETQ. In DNA form, the CDR3 reads TGCGCCAGCAGCTGGGGACTAGCGGGGGCGCAGTCCTACGAGCAGTACTTC. Translating gives CASSWGLAGAQSYEQYF.

This clonotype was observed a few times. This sequence joins TRBV5-5 and TRBJ2-5; D remains ambiguous. The J call may be incorrect, as the DNA end agrees better with TRBJ2-7. The CDR3 contains 11 residues. Germline CDR1 and CDR2: SGHKS and YYEKEE (reference sequence). CDR3 bases: TGTGCCAGCAGCCGCACAAACGAGCAGTACTTC. It translates to CASSRTNEQYF.

The chain carries TRBV25-1 and TRBJ1-1; a possible D gene is TRBD1 (6 bases). Trimming stripped 3 bases from V and 1 base from J, with 12 bases between. CDR1 MGHDK and CDR2 SYGVNS come from the germline V gene. The length of the CDR3 is 15 residues. The CDR3 loop reads CASSEPGAGNTEAFF. CDR3 sequence (DNA): TGTGCCAGCAGTGAGCCGGGGGCTGGGAACACTGAAGCTTTCTTT.

This clonotype was picked up a small number of times. The rearrangement links TRBV29-1 to TRBJ1-2; TRBD1 is a possible D gene (5 bases). Per the germline V gene, CDR1 is SQVTM and CDR2 is ANQGSEA. The CDR3 contains 12 residues. Trimming stripped 4 bases from V and 8 bases from J, with 14 bases between. The CDR3: CSVGWGSGGYTF. The CDR3 DNA sequence: TGCAGCGTTGGATGGGGGTCAGGGGGCTACACCTTC.

The gene calls are TRBV28 and TRBJ2-5; 11 bases map to TRBD1. The closer fit of TRBJ2-1 to the DNA end suggests the J call may be wrong. The V gene's germline CDR1 is MDHEN and CDR2 SYDVKM. This CDR3 contains 15 residues. In nucleotides, the CDR3 is TGTGCCAGCAGTTTCTCACGGACAGGGGGCGGTGAGCAGTTCTTC. Translated: CASSFSRTGGGEQFF.

The rearrangement uses TRBV7-2 and TRBJ2-5; 11 bases match TRBD2. The germline gives CDR1 SGHTA, CDR2 FQGNSA. This CDR3 region has 17 residues. Trimming removed 2 bases from V and 4 bases from J; junction bases left unmatched: 9. CDR3 region: CASSLNLAGGHRETQYF. CDR3 DNA sequence: TGTGCCAGCAGCTTAAATCTAGCGGGGGGCCACAGAGAGACCCAGTACTTC.

A few counts support this clonotype. The chain is built from TRBV24-1 and TRBJ2-2; 7 bases fit TRBD1. Trimming cost V 10 bases and J 0 bases; bases outside gene matches: 1. This CDR3 region has 13 residues. Germline loops: CDR1 KGHDR, CDR2 SFDVKD. CDR3 region: CATGTANTGELFF. DNA of the CDR3: TGTGCCACGGGGACAGCGAACACCGGGGAGCTGTTTTTT.

The chain joins TRBV28 to TRBJ1-2, with D perhaps TRBD1 (5 bases). The germline V gene has CDR1 MDHEN and CDR2 SYDVKM. CDR3 length equals 15 residues. Trimming stripped 2 bases from V and 0 bases from J, with 10 bases between. CDR3 amino acids: CASSLETGANYGYTF. DNA of the CDR3: TGTGCCAGCAGTTTAGAAACGGGGGCTAACTATGGCTACACCTTC.

The genes are TRBV6-2 or TRBV6-3 and TRBJ1-6; 11 bases match TRBD1. The V gene's germline CDR1 is MNHEY and CDR2 SVGEGT. This CDR3 is built from 17 residues. Unmatched junction bases numbered 11, after V lost 0 bases and J lost 13 bases. Here the CDR3 DNA reads TGTGCCAGCAGTTACTCGAGCCCCGGGACAGGGGGGGACCCCCTCCACTTT. Its translation is CASSYSSPGTGGDPLHF.

Here the CDR3 reads CASSLASGIGDTQYF. CDR3 DNA sequence: TGCGCCAGCAGTCTGGCTAGTGGCATCGGAGATACGCAGTATTTT. The J gene is TRBJ2-3, the V gene TRBV5-1; D is unresolved. The CDR3 has 15 amino acids. Germline CDR1 SGHRS, CDR2 YFSETQ. V was trimmed by 5 bases and J by 5 bases, leaving 18 bases between them.

This chain links TRBV7-2 with TRBJ2-5, with 10 bases aligning to TRBD2. The DNA matches TRBJ2-7 better at its end, which makes the J call doubtful. The germline gives CDR1 SGHTA, CDR2 FQGNSA. This CDR3 has 15 residues. The CDR3 nucleotides read TGTGCCAGCAGCACCGCTAGCGGGGGACTCCTCGAGCAGTACTTC. Residues: CASSTASGGLLEQYF.

This clonotype turned up a few times. The chain uses TRBV10-3 and TRBJ1-1; maybe TRBD1 (6 bases). The CDR3 is 14 amino acids. V lost 9 bases to trimming and J lost 5 bases, with 19 bases between them. Per the germline V gene, CDR1 is ENHRY and CDR2 is SYGVKD. The CDR3 nucleotides are TGTGCCATGTCCCTCGGGGGGCGCGGGACTGAAGCTTTCTTT. It yields the protein CAMSLGGRGTEAFF.

This chain joins TRBV20-1 and TRBJ2-7; 8 bases are a match to TRBD2. V was pared by 1 base and J by 3 bases, with 8 bases of the junction left unmatched. Germline V gene lookup returns CDR1 DFQATT and CDR2 SNEGSKA (reference sequence). CDR3 length: 15 residues. This chain's CDR3 is CSARAPGTSLYEQYF. The CDR3 bases are TGCAGTGCTAGAGCACCCGGGACTAGTCTCTACGAGCAGTACTTC.

V is TRBV5-6 and J is TRBJ2-5; TRBD1 matches 11 bases. This CDR3 region has 16 residues. Germline V gene lookup returns CDR1 SGHDT and CDR2 YYEEEE. The V segment lost 3 bases and the J segment 5 bases; nucleotides outside the gene matches: 9. Written as DNA, the CDR3 is TGTGCCAGCAGCTCAAGCCGGGACAGGGGGACGGAGACCCAGTACTTC. Residues: CASSSSRDRGTETQYF.

This chain connects TRBV9 to TRBJ2-6; possible D gene TRBD2, 6 bases. CDR1 SGDLS and CDR2 YYNGEE come from the germline V gene. The CDR3 is 18 residues long. The V end was cut by 3 bases, the J end by 4 bases, with 20 bases between. The CDR3 loop reads CASSAGDLRTLGANVLTF. CDR3 coding DNA: TGTGCCAGCAGCGCGGGGGACCTTCGGACTCTAGGGGCCAACGTCCTGACTTTC. Supplemented by reference TRBV9 and TRBJ2-6, the full variable domain reads DSGVTQTPKHLITATGQRVTLRCSPRSGDLSVYWYQQSLDQGLQFLIQYYNGEERAKGNILERFSAQQFPDLHSELNLSSLELGDSALYFCASSAGDLRTLGANVLTFGAGSRLTVL.

V and J are TRBV28 and TRBJ1-4, with a weak D call TRBD1 (5 bases). In germline, CDR1 is MDHEN, CDR2 SYDVKM. The CDR3 length is 15 residues. Trimming removed 7 bases from V and 5 bases from J, with 17 bases in between. The chain's CDR3 is CASTLAGQLNEKLFF. CDR3 coding DNA: TGTGCCAGCACCCTCGCGGGGCAGTTAAATGAAAAACTGTTTTTT. Complete variable domain (other parts from reference TRBV28 and TRBJ1-4): DVKVTQSSRYLVKRTGEKVFLECVQDMDHENMFWYRQDPGLGLRLIYFSYDVKMKEKGDIPEGYSVSREKKERFSLILESASTNQTSMYLCASTLAGQLNEKLFFGSGTQLSVL.

The chain employs TRBV2 and TRBJ2-3; the match to TRBD2 covers 7 bases. Germline V lookup: CDR1 SNHLY, CDR2 FYNNEI. This CDR3 comprises 14 residues. Germline trimming cut 8 bases from V and 1 base from J; bases unmatched to any gene: 6. The CDR3 DNA reads TGTGCCAGCGGGCGGGGAGGGGGCACAGATACGCAGTATTTT. Protein sequence: CASGRGGGTDTQYF.

This clonotype came up a few times. J is TRBJ2-3 and V is TRBV9, with 8 bases fitting TRBD2. CDR1 is SGDLS, CDR2 YYNGEE, per germline. The junction had 13 bases not matched to a gene; V was cut back by 4 bases and J by 0 bases. The CDR3 extends over 18 amino acids. The CDR3 coding sequence is TGTGCCAGCAGCCCAGCGGGGGCCAACTTTATTAGCACAGATACGCAGTATTTT. The encoded protein is CASSPAGANFISTDTQYF. The full variable domain, with the rest looked up from reference TRBV9 and TRBJ2-3, is DSGVTQTPKHLITATGQRVTLRCSPRSGDLSVYWYQQSLDQGLQFLIQYYNGEERAKGNILERFSAQQFPDLHSELNLSSLELGDSALYFCASSPAGANFISTDTQYFGPGTRLTVL.

In this sample, this clonotype turned up a few times. An end of the junction differs from the germline gene, which may be a read error. The V and J genes are TRBV7-9 and TRBJ2-5; D is unclear. The CDR3 is 17 amino acids. Germline V gene data show CDR1 as SEHNR and CDR2 as FQNEAQ (reference sequence). The DNA for the CDR3 is TGTGCCAGCAGCTTTTCCCTCTCTAAAGGAAGCCAAGAGACCCAATACTTC. This encodes CASSFSLSKGSQETQYF.

This clonotype was detected a few times. This CDR3 reads CASRGLVNTGELFF. For the CDR3, the DNA is TGTGCCAGCAGAGGACTAGTGAACACCGGGGAGCTGTTTTTT. The chain recombines TRBV12-3 or TRBV12-4 with TRBJ2-2, with TRBD2 matching over 7 bases. V lost 6 bases to trimming and J lost 1 base; unmatched junction nucleotides: 2. This CDR3 has 14 amino acids.